The rows below give T cell receptor beta chains drawn from one sample of a study of shared clonotypes between healthy human individuals. Sequencing used immunoSEQ multiplex PCR; TCRdb keeps in-frame clones, though not all of them. The sample holds 650,000 to 800,000 clones, 92% seen once. The specimen was naive CD8+ T cells sorted from blood. The receptors were gathered from a man aged 25 to 40 in good health. Each CDR3 is given with its conserved first and last residue. The D gene is left open where the match is weak. Clone size is stated in some rows and not others, as once, few, many or a class when expanded.

d_gene: NA
v_gene: TRBV7-8
j_gene: TRBJ1-5
abundance: once
CDR3nt: TGTGCCAGCAGCTTAGTTAGGGGGGCGGGCAATCAGCCCCAGCATTTT
CDR3aa: CASSLVRGAGNQPQHF

d_gene: TRBD2
v_gene: TRBV29-1
j_gene: TRBJ2-1
abundance: NA
CDR3nt: TGCAGCGCCGGACTAGTCTTTGGTGAGCAGTTCTTC
CDR3aa: CSAGLVFGEQFF

d_gene: TRBD2
v_gene: TRBV5-6
j_gene: TRBJ2-7
abundance: NA
CDR3nt: TGTGCCAGCACTGGCGGGAGCGCCTACGAGCAGTACTTC
CDR3aa: CASTGGSAYEQYF

d_gene: NA
v_gene: TRBV6-5
j_gene: TRBJ1-2
abundance: NA
CDR3nt: TGTGCCAGCAGTTACTCTATCAACACCTATGGCTACACCTTC
CDR3aa: CASSYSINTYGYTF

d_gene: TRBD1
v_gene: TRBV7-6
j_gene: TRBJ1-1
abundance: NA
CDR3nt: TGTGCCAGCAGCCTGGGACAGGGTTTCACTGAAGCTTTCTTT
CDR3aa: CASSLGQGFTEAFF

d_gene: NA
v_gene: TRBV9
j_gene: TRBJ2-7
abundance: NA
CDR3nt: TGTGCCAGCAGCGGGGACTCCCCCCACGAGCAGTACTTC
CDR3aa: CASSGDSPHEQYF

d_gene: NA
v_gene: TRBV4-1
j_gene: TRBJ1-4
abundance: NA
CDR3nt: TGCGCCAGCAGCCAAGACGGGGGGAAGGCTGAAAAACTGTTTTTT
CDR3aa: CASSQDGGKAEKLFF

d_gene: TRBD2
v_gene: TRBV27
j_gene: TRBJ2-7
abundance: NA
CDR3nt: TGTGCCAGCAGTTTTAGCCGCGGGAGCTACGAGCAGTACTTC
CDR3aa: CASSFSRGSYEQYF

d_gene: NA
v_gene: TRBV6-4
j_gene: TRBJ2-6
abundance: NA
CDR3nt: TGTGCCAGCAGTGACGATGGGGCCAACGTCCTGACTTTC
CDR3aa: CASSDDGANVLTF

d_gene: NA
v_gene: TRBV5-6
j_gene: TRBJ2-7
abundance: NA
CDR3nt: TGTGCCAGCATCAGTCGCTTGGGGGACCCCTACGAGCAGTACTTC
CDR3aa: CASISRLGDPYEQYF

d_gene: TRBD1
v_gene: TRBV19
j_gene: TRBJ1-1
abundance: NA
CDR3nt: TGTGCCAGTACTCTCGGGGGACAGGGGACTGAAGCTTTCTTT
CDR3aa: CASTLGGQGTEAFF

d_gene: TRBD2
v_gene: TRBV11-3
j_gene: TRBJ2-1
abundance: NA
CDR3nt: TGTGCCAGCAGCTCGAGGACTAGCGGGAGCTCCTACAATGAGCAGTTCTTC
CDR3aa: CASSSRTSGSSYNEQFF

d_gene: TRBD2
v_gene: TRBV27
j_gene: TRBJ2-7
abundance: NA
CDR3nt: TGTGCCAGCAGTTTATCGCGGGAGGGCCTTTCTGAGCAGTACTTC
CDR3aa: CASSLSREGLSEQYF

d_gene: NA
v_gene: TRBV6-6
j_gene: TRBJ2-7
abundance: NA
CDR3nt: TGTGCCAGCAGTTACTCGACAGCTAGCGCGCACTACGAGCAGTACTTC
CDR3aa: CASSYSTASAHYEQYF

d_gene: TRBD2
v_gene: TRBV6-4
j_gene: TRBJ2-7
abundance: once
CDR3nt: TGTGCCAGCTCCCAACCGACTAGCGGGCTGAACCCCCCCTACGAGCAGTACTTC
CDR3aa: CASSQPTSGLNPPYEQYF

d_gene: NA
v_gene: TRBV28
j_gene: TRBJ2-5
abundance: NA
CDR3nt: TGTGCCAGCAGTTTTCGTGGGGATGTCCAAGAGACCCAGTACTTC
CDR3aa: CASSFRGDVQETQYF

d_gene: NA
v_gene: TRBV7-9
j_gene: TRBJ2-7
abundance: NA
CDR3nt: TGTGCCAGCAGCTTTCCAGGGGACTTCTCCTACGAGCAGTACTTC
CDR3aa: CASSFPGDFSYEQYF

d_gene: NA
v_gene: TRBV4-1
j_gene: TRBJ2-7
abundance: NA
CDR3nt: TGCGCCAGCAGTCGCGCCGGGGCCGAGCAGTACTTC
CDR3aa: CASSRAGAEQYF

d_gene: NA
v_gene: TRBV6-5
j_gene: TRBJ2-7
abundance: NA
CDR3nt: TGTGCCAGCAGTTACTCGAATGTCAGGCTACTTGACGAGCAGTACTTC
CDR3aa: CASSYSNVRLLDEQYF

d_gene: NA
v_gene: TRBV28
j_gene: TRBJ2-1
abundance: NA
CDR3nt: TGTGCCAGCAGCCTAAACAGTCTATCCTACAATGAGCAGTTCTTC
CDR3aa: CASSLNSLSYNEQFF

d_gene: TRBD1
v_gene: TRBV19
j_gene: TRBJ1-5
abundance: NA
CDR3nt: TGTGCCAGTAGTAAACAGGGGACTGGCCAGGGACCCCAGCATTTT
CDR3aa: CASSKQGTGQGPQHF

d_gene: TRBD2
v_gene: TRBV5-4
j_gene: TRBJ2-1
abundance: NA
CDR3nt: TGTGCCAGCAGCTCGTTGGCGGGAGGGCCCTCTGAGCAGTTCTTC
CDR3aa: CASSSLAGGPSEQFF

d_gene: NA
v_gene: TRBV28
j_gene: TRBJ2-7
abundance: once
CDR3nt: TGTGCCAGCAGTTTGGAGGGAGCCCACGAGCAGTACTTC
CDR3aa: CASSLEGAHEQYF

d_gene: TRBD2
v_gene: TRBV28
j_gene: TRBJ2-3
abundance: NA
CDR3nt: TGTGCCAGCACAGTAGCGGGGGGCACAGATACGCAGTATTTT
CDR3aa: CASTVAGGTDTQYF